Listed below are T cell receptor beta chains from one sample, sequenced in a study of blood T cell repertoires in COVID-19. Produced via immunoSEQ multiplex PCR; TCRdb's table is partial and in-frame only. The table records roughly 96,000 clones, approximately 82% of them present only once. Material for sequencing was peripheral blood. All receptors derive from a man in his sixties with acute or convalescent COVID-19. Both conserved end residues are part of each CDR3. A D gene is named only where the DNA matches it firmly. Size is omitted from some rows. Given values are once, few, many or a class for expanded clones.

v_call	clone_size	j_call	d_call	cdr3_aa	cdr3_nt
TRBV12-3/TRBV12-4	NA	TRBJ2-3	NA	CASRIAADTQYF	TGTGCCAGCCGTATAGCAGCGGATACGCAGTATTTT
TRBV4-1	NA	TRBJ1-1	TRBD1	CASSQPDRDNTEAFF	TGCGCCAGCAGCCAACCGGACAGGGATAACACTGAAGCTTTCTTT
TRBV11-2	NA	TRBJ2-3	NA	CASRPLSSWADTQYF	TGTGCCAGCAGGCCACTATCCAGTTGGGCAGATACGCAGTATTTT
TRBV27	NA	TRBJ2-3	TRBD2	CASSPRTSGSTDTQYF	TGTGCCAGCAGCCCACGGACTAGCGGAAGCACAGATACGCAGTATTTT
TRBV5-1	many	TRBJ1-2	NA	CASSLSANYGYTF	TGCGCCAGCAGCTTGTCTGCGAATTATGGCTACACCTTC
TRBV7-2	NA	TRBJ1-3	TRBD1	CASSLAGTGVGNTIYF	TGTGCCAGCAGCTTAGCGGGGACAGGGGTCGGAAACACCATATATTTT
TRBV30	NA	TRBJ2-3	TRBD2	CALGLAGGHTQYF	TGTGCTCTAGGGTTAGCGGGAGGTCATACGCAGTATTTT
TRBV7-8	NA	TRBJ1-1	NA	CASSLGGGLGTEAFF	TGTGCCAGCAGCTTGGGCGGGGGGTTAGGGACTGAAGCTTTCTTT
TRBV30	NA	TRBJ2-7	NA	CAWSVRDRRSEQYF	TGTGCCTGGAGTGTACGCGACAGACGTAGCGAGCAGTACTTC
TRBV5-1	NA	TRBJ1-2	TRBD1	CASSPGQGVLLGYTF	TGCGCCAGCAGCCCGGGCCAGGGGGTCCTTCTTGGCTACACCTTC
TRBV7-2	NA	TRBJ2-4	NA	CASTESLAKNIQYF	TGTGCCAGTACCGAATCACTAGCCAAAAACATTCAGTACTTC
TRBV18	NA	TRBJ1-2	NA	CASSPQGPPNYGYTF	TGTGCCAGCTCACCCCAGGGCCCACCTAACTATGGCTACACCTTC
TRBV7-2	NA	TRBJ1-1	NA	CASSLVQGIDTEAFF	TGTGCCAGCAGCTTAGTGCAGGGCATCGACACTGAAGCTTTCTTT
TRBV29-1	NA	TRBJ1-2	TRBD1	CSVTKDRGQYGYTF	TGCAGCGTCACTAAGGACAGGGGGCAGTATGGCTACACCTTC
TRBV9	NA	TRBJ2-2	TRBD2	CASSTRTSGRSGELFF	TGTGCCAGCAGCACCCGGACTAGCGGGAGATCCGGGGAGCTGTTTTTT
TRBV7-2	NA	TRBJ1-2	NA	CASSLWGDGYTF	TGTGCCAGCAGCTTATGGGGGGATGGCTACACCTTC
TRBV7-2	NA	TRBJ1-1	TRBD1	CASSFRDRNTEAFF	TGTGCCAGCAGCTTCCGGGACAGGAACACTGAAGCTTTCTTT
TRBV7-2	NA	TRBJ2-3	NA	CASSSDYLSTDTQYF	TGTGCCAGCAGCTCCGACTACCTAAGCACAGATACGCAGTATTTT
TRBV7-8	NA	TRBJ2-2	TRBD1	CASSRTGGAGELFF	TGTGCCAGCAGCCGGACAGGGGGGGCCGGGGAGCTGTTTTTT
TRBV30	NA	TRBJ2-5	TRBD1	CAWSFRDRVIGETQYF	TGTGCCTGGAGTTTCCGGGACAGGGTGATTGGAGAGACCCAGTACTTC
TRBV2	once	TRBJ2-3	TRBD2	CASSEAEAGGPDTQYF	TGTGCCAGCAGTGAAGCCGAAGCGGGGGGGCCAGATACGCAGTATTTT
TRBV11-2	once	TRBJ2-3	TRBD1	CASSLGGPGQGGDTQYF	TGTGCCAGCAGCTTAGGGGGGCCGGGACAGGGTGGGGATACGCAGTATTTT
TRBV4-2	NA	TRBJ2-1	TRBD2	CASSQTSGGGSYNEQFF	TGTGCCAGCAGCCAAACCAGCGGGGGGGGGTCCTACAATGAGCAGTTCTTC
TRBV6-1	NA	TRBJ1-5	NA	CASSESRVSNQPQHF	TGTGCCAGCAGTGAATCTCGGGTAAGCAATCAGCCCCAGCATTTT
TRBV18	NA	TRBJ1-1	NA	CASSLTDRAFF	TGTGCCAGCTCACTTACAGATCGAGCTTTCTTT
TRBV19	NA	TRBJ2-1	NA	CASSMMAGTYNEQFF	TGTGCCAGTAGTATGATGGCGGGGACCTACAATGAGCAGTTCTTC
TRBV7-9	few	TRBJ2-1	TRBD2	CASSELPLLAGRVDEQFF	TGTGCCAGCAGCGAATTACCCCTCCTAGCGGGGAGGGTGGATGAGCAGTTCTTC
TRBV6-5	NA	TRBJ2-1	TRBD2	CASSSGRGYNEQFF	TGTGCCAGCAGTTCAGGGAGGGGCTACAATGAGCAGTTCTTC
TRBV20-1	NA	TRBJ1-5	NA	CSARDRRAQHF	TGCAGTGCTAGAGATCGGAGAGCCCAGCATTTT